A single sample gave rise to the 24 T cell receptor beta chains below, sequenced in a study of CD8+CD57+ T cells in acquired aplastic anemia. In patients chosen for sequencing, flow cytometry had shown CD8+CD57+ cell expansion. Genomic DNA templated the TCR beta VDJ and CDR3 profiling. TCRdb recomputed calls from the reads with MiXCR, one row per CDR3 protein. The table lists fewer than 300,000 distinct CDR3 sequences, 82% of them singletons. The source material was sorted CD4+, CD8+, or CD8+CD57+ T cells (not recorded which) from PBMCs. Receptor source: a human donor with aplastic anemia.

The chain joins TRBV20-1 to TRBJ2-5, with TRBD2 matching over 12 bases. The CDR3 is made up of 15 amino acids. The trim removed 3 bases at V and 2 bases at J, leaving 4 bases unmatched. Germline lookup yields CDR1 DFQATT and CDR2 SNEGSKA (reference sequence). In DNA, the CDR3 is TGCAGTGCTAGCTGGCTAGCGGGGGGGCAAGAGACCCAGTACTTC. It specifies CSASWLAGGQETQYF.

The genes are TRBV11-3 and TRBJ1-1; D not certain. CDR1 is SGHNT and CDR2 is YENEEA in the germline V gene. Trimming cost V 0 bases and J 1 base, with 9 bases left between them. This CDR3 spans 15 amino acids. Written as DNA, the CDR3 is TGTGCCAGCAGCTTAGATCCCGGGGAGAACACTGAAGCTTTCTTT. This encodes CASSLDPGENTEAFF.

This chain links TRBV2 with TRBJ1-4; D call uncertain. CDR3 length equals 14 residues. Germline CDR1 is SNHLY and CDR2 is FYNNEI. V lost 4 bases to trimming and J lost 17 bases, with 23 bases between them. The CDR3 coding sequence is TGTGCCAGCAGTGCGGTGAGAAAGAATGCTGAAGCTTTTTTT. This translates into CASSAVRKNAEAFF.

The chain uses TRBV7-9 and TRBJ1-2; 8 nucleotides agree with TRBD1. This CDR3 is 15 amino acids long. Germline CDR1 reads SEHNR; CDR2 reads FQNEAQ (reference sequence). The ends lost 3 bases at V and 6 bases at J; junction bases unmatched: 9. CDR3 protein: CASSFSGGGSDGYTF. The DNA for the CDR3 is TGTGCCAGCAGCTTCTCAGGGGGCGGATCAGATGGCTACACCTTC.

This clonotype was counted a few times. The chain links TRBV10-3 to TRBJ1-2; D is perhaps TRBD1 (6 bases). The ends were cut back, 3 bases at V and 5 bases at J, with 13 bases in the middle. Germline values: CDR1 ENHRY, CDR2 SYGVKD. The CDR3 has 14 amino acids. Here the CDR3 DNA reads TGTGCCATCAGTGAAGGGGGGCGCGGATATGGCTACACCTTC. Translating it yields CAISEGGRGYGYTF.

V usage is TRBV7-3 and J usage is TRBJ2-6; D unresolved. The CDR3 loop spans 16 amino acids. The V gene's germline CDR1 is SGHTA and CDR2 FQGTGA. V was clipped by 7 bases and J by 11 bases, with 24 bases between them. The chain's CDR3 is CASTRRANYVAHVLTF. In DNA form, the CDR3 reads TGTGCCAGCACAAGACGGGCTAACTACGTGGCACACGTCCTGACTTTC.

A few counts support this clonotype. The chain uses TRBV7-2 and TRBJ1-1, with D unclear. This CDR3 comprises 12 residues. V was cut by 2 bases and J by 8 bases, with 9 bases left in between. Germline values: CDR1 SGHTA, CDR2 FQGNSA. The CDR3 coding sequence is TGTGCCAGCAGCTTATCTCGACGAGAAGCTTTCTTT. Translating it yields CASSLSRREAFF.

As for this clonotype: The missing conserved phenylalanine or tryptophan at the end of this CDR3 makes a read error likely. Because the CDR3's place on the DNA is in doubt, the DNA is left out and the CDR3 is given as listed by TCRdb. The chain carries TRBV7-9 and TRBJ2-3; the table's D call, TRBD2, has no DNA check behind it. Germline V lookup: CDR1 SEHNR, CDR2 FQNEAQ (reference sequence). The CDR3 length is 12 residues, termini included. The CDR3 spells CASSVGRSGGSV.

This chain links TRBV20-1 with TRBJ2-7; D gene unclear. CDR3 length equals 13 residues. Trimming pared 0 bases from V and 0 bases from J, leaving 6 bases between. Germline CDR1 DFQATT, CDR2 SNEGSKA (reference sequence). The CDR3 region is CSARDGLSYEQYF. In DNA form, the CDR3 reads TGCAGTGCTAGAGACGGGCTCTCCTACGAGCAGTACTTC.

Concerning this clonotype itself: Because the CDR3 is missing its conserved closing phenylalanine or tryptophan, this is likely a read error. The DNA is left out, because the CDR3 cannot be placed on it with certainty; the CDR3 is given as TCRdb lists it. The genes are TRBV7-3 and TRBJ1-2; the DNA was not used to check the table's D call, TRBD1. Ends included, the CDR3 has 13 residues. The germline CDR1 and CDR2 sequences are SGHTA and FQGTGA. This chain's CDR3 is CASSLGRGPDTQY.

Turning to this clonotype: Relative to the germline gene, one junction end is altered; a read error may explain this. This sequence joins TRBV7-8 and TRBJ2-5; 8 bases match TRBD2. Germline loops: CDR1 SGHVS, CDR2 FQNEAQ. The CDR3 covers 12 residues. The CDR3 reads CAGRWAGGPQSF. CDR3 coding DNA: TGTGCCGGAAGGTGGGCGGGGGGTCCCCAGTCGTTC.

In the case of this clonotype: The missing conserved phenylalanine or tryptophan at the end of this CDR3 makes a read error likely. Because the CDR3's place on the DNA is in doubt, the DNA is left out and the CDR3 is given as listed by TCRdb. This rearrangement joins TRBV7-9 to TRBJ2-3; the table names TRBD1, a call not compared with the DNA. Germline lookup yields CDR1 SEHNR and CDR2 FQNEAQ (reference sequence). The CDR3 has 13 amino acids, counting both end residues. The CDR3 here is CASSEGGPDYGYT.

On this clonotype itself: Germline is not matched at one junction end, which may reflect a read error. The chain combines TRBV7-9 with TRBJ2-6, with D possibly TRBD2 on 6 matching bases. This CDR3 is 16 amino acids long. The germline CDR1 and CDR2 sequences are SEHNR and FQNEAQ (reference sequence). CDR3 in DNA: TGTGCCAGCAGCGTAGCGGCTTGCTACGGGGCCCACGTCCTGGCTTTC. It encodes CASSVAACYGAHVLAF.

This clonotype was found a few times. The chain has TRBV19 and TRBJ1-2; the D is unclear. The ends were cut back, 5 bases at V and 4 bases at J, with 8 bases in the middle. Germline V gives CDR1 LNHDA, CDR2 SQIVND (reference sequence). The CDR3 length is 12 residues. DNA for the CDR3: TGTGCCAGTAGTTTGACGGGCTATGGCTACACCTTC. It codes for CASSLTGYGYTF. Full variable domain (remainder filled in from reference TRBV19 and TRBJ1-2): DGGITQSPKYLFRKEGQNVTLSCEQNLNHDAMYWYRQDPGQGLRLIYYSQIVNDFQKGDIAEGYSVSREKKESFPLTVTSAQKNPTAFYLCASSLTGYGYTFGSGTRLTVV.

Details on this clonotype: Because the CDR3's place on the DNA is in doubt, the DNA is left out and the CDR3 is given as listed by TCRdb. The rearrangement joins TRBV19 to TRBJ2-6; the D segment call TRBD2 is taken from the table without a DNA check. The germline gives CDR1 LNHDA, CDR2 SQIVND (reference sequence). The CDR3 extends over 17 residues, inclusive of both ends. CDR3 sequence reads: CASSMGRVLGEQFFVTF.

As to this clonotype: The conserved final phenylalanine or tryptophan is absent from the CDR3, which likely points to a read error. The DNA is omitted, as the CDR3 cannot be located on it reliably, and the CDR3 follows TCRdb's listing. The rearrangement links TRBV7-6 to TRBJ2-3; TRBD1, as called in the table, went unchecked against the DNA. The CDR3 comprises 12 residues, both ends counted. Germline V lookup: CDR1 SGHVS, CDR2 FNYEAQ. The CDR3 protein is CASSLEGAGTEA.

The chain links TRBV11-3 to TRBJ2-7; D may be TRBD1 (6 bases). This CDR3 spans 14 amino acids. Per germline, CDR1 SGHNT and CDR2 YENEEA. V was trimmed by 1 base and J by 3 bases, leaving 10 bases between them. The DNA of the CDR3 is TGTGCCAGCAGCTTAGGGGGGCAAGACTACGAGCAGTACTTC. It translates to CASSLGGQDYEQYF.

The chain has TRBV7-3 and TRBJ2-1; 7 bases match TRBD2. Germline loops: CDR1 SGHTA, CDR2 FQGTGA. V lost 5 bases, J lost 3 bases, and 7 bases stayed unmatched. CDR3 length: 15 residues. This CDR3 reads CASSERLAGYNEQFF. The CDR3 bases are TGTGCCAGCAGCGAAAGACTAGCTGGCTACAATGAGCAGTTCTTC.

With regard to this clonotype: The CDR3 does not end in the conserved phenylalanine or tryptophan, so this is likely a read error. The DNA is left out, because the CDR3 cannot be placed on it with certainty; the CDR3 is given as TCRdb lists it. The chain carries TRBV7-9 and TRBJ2-3; no DNA check was done on the table's D call, TRBD2. CDR1 and CDR2 from the germline V gene are SEHNR and FQNEAQ (reference sequence). The CDR3 contains 13 residues when both ends are counted. CDR3: CASTSVRGPETQY.

Turning to this clonotype: The CDR3 carries no conserved terminal phenylalanine or tryptophan, so it likely arises from a read error. The DNA is left out, because the CDR3 cannot be placed on it with certainty; the CDR3 is given as TCRdb lists it. V gene TRBV9 combines with J gene TRBJ1-1. The CDR3 length equals 13 residues, ends included. Germline CDR1 reads SGDLS; CDR2 reads YYNGEE. The CDR3 here is CASSHNWNTQDFV.

This clonotype was found a few times. The germline gene is not matched at one end of the junction; a read error may be the cause. The chain is built from TRBV7-9 and TRBJ2-3; 8 nucleotides match TRBD1. This CDR3 has 14 amino acids. Germline loops: CDR1 SEHNR, CDR2 FQNEAQ (reference sequence). The CDR3 spells CASSARTGPQETQF. For the CDR3, the DNA is TGTGCCAGCAGCGCCCGGACAGGGCCCCAAGAGACCCAGTTT.

With respect to this clonotype: One end of the junction is discordant with germline, which a read error may explain. The chain is built from TRBV7-8 and TRBJ2-3; 8 bases align to TRBD2. The CDR3 has 13 residues. Germline CDR1 is SGHVS and CDR2 is FQNEAQ. The CDR3 spells CASGVAGSDTKYF. The CDR3 coding sequence is TGTGCCAGCGGGGTAGCGGGAAGTGATACGAAGTATTTT.

Note on this clonotype: At one end, the junction sequence differs from germline, possibly due to a read error. The chain uses TRBV25-1 and TRBJ2-7; D not certain. Per the germline V gene, CDR1 is MGHDK and CDR2 is SYGVNS. CDR3 length: 13 amino acids. DNA for the CDR3: TGTGCCAGCGGTGAATGTGTCACAGACGAGCAGTATTTC. The encoded protein is CASGECVTDEQYF.

The genes are TRBV5-5 and TRBJ2-1; TRBD1 agrees at 7 bases. CDR3 length equals 14 residues. With V trimmed by 2 bases and J by 8 bases, 7 bases remained unmatched. Germline V gene data show CDR1 as SGHKS and CDR2 as YYEKEE (reference sequence). CDR3 bases: TGTGCCAGCAGCTTCGGGACAGAGAACTATGAGCAGTTCTTC. As protein: CASSFGTENYEQFF.